This paragraph covers one TCR beta chain sequence. This clonotype was seen at least ten times. Its specific antigen is unknown. No clone much larger than this one lies a single base away; base qualities are absent. This sample is part of a study of T cells in Graves' hyperthyroidism and ophthalmopathy (dated 2019 in TCRdb). With regard to the full study: Peripheral blood samples were taken at initial diagnosis, before any treatment was given. In addition, the study compared T-cell repertoires in thyroid tissue and in blood from roughly 6 Graves' hyperthyroidism patients. Prospective prediction of ophthalmopathy was tested in an independent validation cohort of 18 to 20 hyperthyroidism patients and approximately 17 patients who later progressed to ophthalmopathy. After blood sampling, hyperthyroidism patients were treated with methimazole at a starting dose of 30 mg daily, and ophthalmopathy patients were treated with high-dose intravenous methylprednisolone. The approximately 100 discovery patients were randomly divided into training and test sets at a 7:3 ratio. To identify distinguishing TCR V-J signatures, a discovery cohort of some 100 patients was used, comprising some 45 with Graves' ophthalmopathy and 57 with stable Graves' hyperthyroidism. The paper reports TCR Vbeta CDR3 sequencing of fewer than 150 peripheral blood samples: some 41 ophthalmopathy, fewer than 85 hyperthyroidism and about 17 progressor patients. General findings and caveats noted by the study authors: Most expanded thyroid clonotypes (frequency above 0.001) were also found in blood, which suggests that blood repertoires may mirror thyroid immune responses. In cross-validation, a model built on a 13 V-J signature told ophthalmopathy apart from stable hyperthyroidism with less than 90% sensitivity and approximately 81% specificity, and in testing the same model reached 80%/75%. Sample size was not statistically predetermined, and blinding of investigators to group allocation was not performed. In validation, progression to ophthalmopathy was predicted by the model with nearly 71% sensitivity and approximately 78% specificity, a median of around 6.5 months before onset.

From a lookup of the germline V gene, CDR1 and CDR2 are SGHNT and YENEEA. V was cut back by 1 base and J by 7 bases, leaving a gap of 8 bases between them. The CDR3 measures 13 amino acids from cysteine to phenylalanine. Here the CDR3 DNA is all that survives: 39 bases in frame from base 1. Ophthalmopathy patients had moderately to severely active disease, Clinical Activity Score of at least 3, NOSPECS grade of at least 4, and duration under 3 months. Patients with uncontrolled infections, other autoimmune diseases, pregnancy or lactation were excluded. Clinical symptoms, serum thyroxine and TRAb, thyroid ultrasound, and orbital computed tomography formed the basis for the diagnoses. Ficoll-Paque density gradient centrifugation was used to isolate PBMCs from about 9 ml of fresh peripheral blood. Total RNA was extracted using Trizol reagent, and RNA quality was assessed on an Agilent 2100 Bioanalyzer.

Amplification of TCR beta CDR3 regions was carried out from RNA transcripts. The first round of RT-PCR for the TCR CDR3 was performed with the HTBI primer set and the Qiagen OneStep RT-PCR kit. Libraries were constructed in a second round of multiplex PCR, after which size selection and purification were carried out. The libraries were sequenced on an Illumina HiSeq2000 using paired-end 100 bp reads. The study's processing was this. Raw data were processed with SOAPnuke, discarding reads with adapters, uncalled bases, mean Phred below 15, or no exact constant-primer or identifier match. COPE v1.2.5 was used to merge the high-quality paired reads, and each unique nucleotide sequence was defined as a clonotype. MiTCR v1.1 was used to align the clonotypes against IMGT TRBV, TRBD and TRBJ reference segments. Only V-J combinations with frequency above 0.0001, covering about 99% of repertoires, were analysed. A TCS score was defined as the ratio of F50 (clonal expansion) to E x V (chaos), with BLOSUM62-based TCRdist applied between CDR3 peptides within each V-J. Welch's t-statistics and random forest reduced approximately 520 V-J features to 13, which were used in a naive Bayes classifier (R e1071). The raw public reads went through TCRdb reprocessing: fastp at Q25, MiXCR clone calling, in-frame beta chains kept. Rows merge per CDR3 protein into single entries with the most common DNA and genes. The V and J calls here are based on TCRdb, not the publication. The sample has fewer than 400,000 distinct CDR3 sequences on record, over 13% of them singletons. The top ten constitute 28% of the sample.

The source material was blood. Recombination connected TRBV11-3 to TRBJ2-1; the D gene is not confidently resolved. This sequence originates from a man in his fifties or sixties with Graves' ophthalmopathy. The DNA sequence is TGTGCCAGCAGCTTAGTGACTGGGAATGAGCAGTTCTTC. Protein translation: CASSLVTGNEQFF.